The present T cell receptor beta chain was sequenced within a study of cytomegalovirus exposure and HLA in healthy donors. Study-wide findings and caveats: Beyond CMV serostatus, there was no information to go on about immune exposure.

As concerns this clone: Its antigen is as yet unknown.

Use of 60 Vbeta and 13 Jbeta primers characterized the PCR. TCRdb's copy holds only in-frame clones and misses some; the assay was immunoSEQ multiplex PCR. This sample has 150,000 to 200,000 clones, with around four fifths found just once. This TCR derives from a man aged 18 to 29 in good health and CMV-seropositive. The sequenced material came from PBMCs.

CDR3 amino acids: CATSRPGEKLFF. As DNA, the CDR3 is TGTGCCACCAGCAGACCGGGTGAAAAACTGTTTTTT. This sequence joins TRBV15 and TRBJ1-4, with unresolved D. This CDR3 has 12 amino acids. Germline V gene lookup returns CDR1 LNHNV and CDR2 YYDKDF (reference sequence). The V gene lost 2 bases and the J gene lost 7 bases, with 5 bases spanning the gap.